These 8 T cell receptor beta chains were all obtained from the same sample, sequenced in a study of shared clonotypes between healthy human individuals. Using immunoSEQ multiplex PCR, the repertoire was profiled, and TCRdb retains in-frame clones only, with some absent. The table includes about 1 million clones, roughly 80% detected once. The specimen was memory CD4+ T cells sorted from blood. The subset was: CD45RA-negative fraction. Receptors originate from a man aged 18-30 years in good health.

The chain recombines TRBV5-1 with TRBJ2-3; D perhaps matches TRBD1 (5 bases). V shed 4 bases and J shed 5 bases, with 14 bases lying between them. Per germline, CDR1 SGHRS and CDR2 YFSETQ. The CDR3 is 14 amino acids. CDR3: CASSDDSGRDTQYF. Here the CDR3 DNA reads TGCGCCAGCAGCGATGACTCAGGGCGAGATACGCAGTATTTT.

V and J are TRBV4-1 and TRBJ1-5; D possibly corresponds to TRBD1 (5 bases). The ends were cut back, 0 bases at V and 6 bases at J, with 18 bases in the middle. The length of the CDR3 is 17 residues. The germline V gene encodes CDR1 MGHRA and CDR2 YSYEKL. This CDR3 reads CASSQDKAGMITQPQHF. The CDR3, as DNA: TGCGCCAGCAGCCAAGATAAGGCAGGGATGATAACTCAGCCCCAGCATTTT.

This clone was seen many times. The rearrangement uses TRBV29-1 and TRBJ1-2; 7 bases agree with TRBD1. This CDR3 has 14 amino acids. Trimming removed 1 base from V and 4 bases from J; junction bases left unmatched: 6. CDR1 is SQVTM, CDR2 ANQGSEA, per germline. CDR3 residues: CSVEGEQGIYGYTF. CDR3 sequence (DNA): TGCAGCGTTGAAGGCGAACAGGGGATCTATGGCTACACCTTC.

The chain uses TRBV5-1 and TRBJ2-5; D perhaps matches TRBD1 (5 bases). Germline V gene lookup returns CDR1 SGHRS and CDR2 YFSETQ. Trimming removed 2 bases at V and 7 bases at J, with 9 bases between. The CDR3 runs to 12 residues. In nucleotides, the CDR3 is TGCGCCAGCAGCTTTGAAAGGGGGACCCAGTACTTC. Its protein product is CASSFERGTQYF.

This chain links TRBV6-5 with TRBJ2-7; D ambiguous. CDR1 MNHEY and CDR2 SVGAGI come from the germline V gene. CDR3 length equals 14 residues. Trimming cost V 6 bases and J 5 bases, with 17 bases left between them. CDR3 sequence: CASSARVESHEQYF. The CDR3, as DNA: TGTGCCAGCAGCGCCCGGGTTGAGTCCCACGAGCAGTACTTC.

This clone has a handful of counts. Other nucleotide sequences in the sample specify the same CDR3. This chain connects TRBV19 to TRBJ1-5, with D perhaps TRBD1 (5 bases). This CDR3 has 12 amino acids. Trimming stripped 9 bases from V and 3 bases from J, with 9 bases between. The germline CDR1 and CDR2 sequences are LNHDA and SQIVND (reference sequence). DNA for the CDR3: TGTGCCAGCCGGACACCCAATCAGCCCCAGCATTTT. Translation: CASRTPNQPQHF.

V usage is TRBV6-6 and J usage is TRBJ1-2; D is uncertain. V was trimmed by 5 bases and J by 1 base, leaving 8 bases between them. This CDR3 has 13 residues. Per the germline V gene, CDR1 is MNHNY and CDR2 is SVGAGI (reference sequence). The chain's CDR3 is CASSPAYNYGYTF. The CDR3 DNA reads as TGTGCCAGCAGTCCGGCGTATAACTATGGCTACACCTTC.

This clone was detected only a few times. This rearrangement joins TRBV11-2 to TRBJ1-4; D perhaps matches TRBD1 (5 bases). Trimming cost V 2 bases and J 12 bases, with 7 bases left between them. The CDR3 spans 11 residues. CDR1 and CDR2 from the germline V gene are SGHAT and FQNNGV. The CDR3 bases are TGTGCCAGCAGCTTACAGGGACAACTGTTTTTT. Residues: CASSLQGQLFF.